This TCR beta chain was identified in a study of blood T cell repertoires in COVID-19. Only in-frame clones appear in the TCRdb table, and some are missing; sequencing was by immunoSEQ multiplex PCR. The sample yields over 150,000 clones, 70% to 85% seen once. This TCR came from a human donor in a cohort sampled during active COVID-19. The sequenced sample consisted of peripheral blood.

The CDR3, as DNA: TGTGCCACCAGCGGCGAAGGACTGCGGGGAGATGGCTACACCTTC. Its protein product is CATSGEGLRGDGYTF. The rearrangement uses TRBV15 and TRBJ1-2; D is ambiguous. The V end lost 5 bases, the J end lost 6 bases, and 19 bases lay between the germline ends. Germline CDR1 is LNHNV and CDR2 is YYDKDF (reference sequence). CDR3 length: 15 residues.